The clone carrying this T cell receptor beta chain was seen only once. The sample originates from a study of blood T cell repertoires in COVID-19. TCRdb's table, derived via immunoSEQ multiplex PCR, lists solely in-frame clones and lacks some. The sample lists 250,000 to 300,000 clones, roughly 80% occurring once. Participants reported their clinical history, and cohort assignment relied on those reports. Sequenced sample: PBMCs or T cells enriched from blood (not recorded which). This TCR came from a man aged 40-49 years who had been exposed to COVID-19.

CDR3 coding DNA: TGCAGTGCTAGTCCCCGTTCAACTAACACTGAAGCTTTCTTT. It translates to CSASPRSTNTEAFF. The V gene is TRBV20-1, the J gene TRBJ1-1; unclear D gene. This CDR3 is 14 amino acids long. V shed 3 bases and J shed 2 bases, with 13 bases lying between them. Germline CDR1 DFQATT, CDR2 SNEGSKA (reference sequence).